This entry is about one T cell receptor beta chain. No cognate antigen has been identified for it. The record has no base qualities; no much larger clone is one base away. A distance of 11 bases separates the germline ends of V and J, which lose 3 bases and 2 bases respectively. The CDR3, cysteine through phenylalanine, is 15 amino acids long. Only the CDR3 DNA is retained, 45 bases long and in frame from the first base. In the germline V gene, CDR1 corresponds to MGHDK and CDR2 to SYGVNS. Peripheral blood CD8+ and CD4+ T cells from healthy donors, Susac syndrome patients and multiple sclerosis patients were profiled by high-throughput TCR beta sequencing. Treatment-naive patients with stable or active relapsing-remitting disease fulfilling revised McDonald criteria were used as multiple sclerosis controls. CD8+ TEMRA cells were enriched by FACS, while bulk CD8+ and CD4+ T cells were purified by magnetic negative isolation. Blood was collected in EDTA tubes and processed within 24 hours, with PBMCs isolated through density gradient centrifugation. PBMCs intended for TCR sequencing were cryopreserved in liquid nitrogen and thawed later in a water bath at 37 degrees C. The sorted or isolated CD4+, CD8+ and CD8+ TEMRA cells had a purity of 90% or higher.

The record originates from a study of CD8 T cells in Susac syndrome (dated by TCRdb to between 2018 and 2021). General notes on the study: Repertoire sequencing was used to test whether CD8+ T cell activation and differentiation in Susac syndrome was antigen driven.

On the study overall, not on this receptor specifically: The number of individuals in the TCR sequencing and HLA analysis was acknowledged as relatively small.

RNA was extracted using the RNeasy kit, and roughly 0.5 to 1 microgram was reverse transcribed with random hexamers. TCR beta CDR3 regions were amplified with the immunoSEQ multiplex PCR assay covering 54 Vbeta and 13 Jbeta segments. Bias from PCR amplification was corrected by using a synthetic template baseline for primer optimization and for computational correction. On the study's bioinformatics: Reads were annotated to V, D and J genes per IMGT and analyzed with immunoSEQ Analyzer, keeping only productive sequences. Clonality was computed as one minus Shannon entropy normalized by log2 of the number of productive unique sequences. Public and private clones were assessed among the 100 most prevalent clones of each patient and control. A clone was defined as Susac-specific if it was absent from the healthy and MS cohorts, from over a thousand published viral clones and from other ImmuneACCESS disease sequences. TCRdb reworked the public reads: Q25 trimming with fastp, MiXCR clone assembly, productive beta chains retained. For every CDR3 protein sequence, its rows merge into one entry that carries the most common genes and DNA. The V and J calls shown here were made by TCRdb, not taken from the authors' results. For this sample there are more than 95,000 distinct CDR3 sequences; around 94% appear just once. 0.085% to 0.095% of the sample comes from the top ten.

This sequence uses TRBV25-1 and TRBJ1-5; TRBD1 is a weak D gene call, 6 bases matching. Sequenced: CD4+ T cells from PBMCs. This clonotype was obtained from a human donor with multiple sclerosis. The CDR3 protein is CASSDGGLGNQPQHF. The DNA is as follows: TGTGCCAGCAGTGACGGGGGGCTTGGCAATCAGCCCCAGCATTTT.